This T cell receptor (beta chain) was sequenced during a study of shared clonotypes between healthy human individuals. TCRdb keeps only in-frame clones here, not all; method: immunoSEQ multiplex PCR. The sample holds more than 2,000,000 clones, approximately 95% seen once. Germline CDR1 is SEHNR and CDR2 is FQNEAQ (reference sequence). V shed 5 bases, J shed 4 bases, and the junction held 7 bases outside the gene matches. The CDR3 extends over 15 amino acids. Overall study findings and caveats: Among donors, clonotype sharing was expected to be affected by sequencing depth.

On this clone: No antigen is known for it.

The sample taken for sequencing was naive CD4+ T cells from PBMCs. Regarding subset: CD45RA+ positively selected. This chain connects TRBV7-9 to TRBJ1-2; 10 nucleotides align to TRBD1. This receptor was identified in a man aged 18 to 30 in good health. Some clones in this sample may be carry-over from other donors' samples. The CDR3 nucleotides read TGTGCCAGCAGCCCGCCGGGACAGGGGACCTATGGCTACACCTTC. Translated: CASSPPGQGTYGYTF.